These 13 T cell receptor beta chains were all obtained from the same sample, sequenced in a study of T cells after yellow fever vaccination. MiXCR was run by TCRdb on the 5' RACE reads, yielding one entry per CDR3 protein. The sample comprises around 68,000 distinct CDR3 sequences, under 9.5% of which are singletons, and over 25% rests with the top ten. This specimen consisted of CD8+ T cells sorted from PBMCs, obtained 10 days after the first yellow fever vaccination. These receptors were taken from a man aged 18 to 29 who received the YFV17D yellow fever vaccine.

This clonotype was observed a few times. The rearrangement joins TRBV7-8 to TRBJ2-1; 7 bases line up with TRBD2. V shed 5 bases and J 5 bases; nucleotides not matched to a gene: 12. Germline CDR1 and CDR2: SGHVS and FQNEAQ. The CDR3 sequence is 16 residues long. Written as DNA, the CDR3 is TGTGCCAGCAGCACCCGTGGGCGGGGGACCCACAATGAGCAGTTCTTC. Its protein product is CASSTRGRGTHNEQFF.

The chain uses TRBV4-3 and TRBJ1-2, with 9 bases identical to TRBD1. This CDR3 has 17 residues. From germline, CDR1 is LGHNA and CDR2 YSLEER. After removal of 2 bases from V and 6 bases from J, the junction contained 13 bases not matched to a gene. The CDR3 region is CASSQTDLGTGSDGYTF. The CDR3 coding sequence is TGCGCCAGCAGCCAAACAGACCTCGGGACAGGGAGCGATGGCTACACCTTC.

This clonotype occurred many times. The chain has TRBV7-9 and TRBJ2-7; D not certain. The CDR3 consists of 15 residues. Germline CDR1 SEHNR, CDR2 FQNEAQ (reference sequence). Trimming shortened V by 5 bases and J by 4 bases, and 18 bases separated the two germline ends. The CDR3 DNA follows: TGTGCCAGCAGCCTCCCCGAAGGGTTTGGGTACGAGCAGTACTTC. Translating gives CASSLPEGFGYEQYF.

The sample holds many counts of this clonotype. Here the CDR3 DNA reads TGTGCCAGCAGTTTAACAACCGGGGAGCTGTTTTTT. This gives the protein CASSLTTGELFF. This chain joins TRBV27 and TRBJ2-2; D gene ambiguous. The germline V gene has CDR1 MNHEY and CDR2 SMNVEV (reference sequence). The CDR3 loop spans 12 amino acids. V lost 2 bases and J lost 5, with 3 bases in between.

V gene TRBV11-2 combines with J gene TRBJ2-7; 11 bases map to TRBD1. Germline CDR1 SGHAT, CDR2 FQNNGV. The CDR3 contains 16 residues. V dropped 5 bases and J dropped 4; count of bases not matched to a gene: 10. The CDR3 DNA sequence: TGTGCCAGCAGCCGCGGACGGACAGGGGGCGAGTACGAGCAGTACTTC. Residues: CASSRGRTGGEYEQYF.

The chain combines TRBV14 with TRBJ2-7; no clear D. V gave up 1 base and J gave up 1 base, with 5 bases separating them. Per germline, CDR1 SGHDN and CDR2 FVKESK. This CDR3 is 13 amino acids long. DNA for the CDR3: TGTGCCAGCAGCCAAGTGGTGTCCTACGAGCAGTACTTC. As protein: CASSQVVSYEQYF.

This clonotype was found a few times. This sequence joins TRBV11-2 and TRBJ2-7; D gene unclear. V dropped 1 base and J dropped 5 bases, with 18 bases sitting between them. The CDR3 is 16 residues long. CDR1 is SGHAT, CDR2 FQNNGV, per germline. The CDR3 is CASSLVIGSAEDEQYV. Here the CDR3 DNA reads TGTGCCAGCAGCTTAGTGATAGGGTCCGCAGAGGACGAGCAGTACGTC.

This clonotype was found a few times. The chain is built from TRBV7-6 and TRBJ2-1; TRBD2 matches at 7 bases. J gave up 0 bases and V 7 bases, and 6 bases lay outside the gene matches. Germline V gene data show CDR1 as SGHVS and CDR2 as FNYEAQ. The CDR3 runs to 15 residues. Here the CDR3 DNA reads TGTGCCAGCACCCAGACGGGGGGCTCCTACAATGAGCAGTTCTTC. Encoded protein: CASTQTGGSYNEQFF.

This clonotype occurred many times. The chain has TRBV28 and TRBJ2-5, with D tentatively TRBD1 (6 bases). Trimming left V 3 bases short and J 5 bases short, with 13 bases between. The germline CDR1 and CDR2 sequences are MDHEN and SYDVKM. This CDR3 spans 14 amino acids. The CDR3 reads CASSFQGSGETQYF. The CDR3 nucleotides are TGTGCCAGCAGTTTCCAGGGGTCCGGGGAGACCCAGTACTTC.

V is TRBV3-1 and J is TRBJ2-3; no reliable D call. The V gene's germline CDR1 is LGHDT and CDR2 YNNKEL (reference sequence). This CDR3 has 14 amino acids. V was trimmed by 4 bases and J by 1 base, leaving 9 bases between them. DNA of the CDR3: TGTGCCAGCAGCCCCGACATACGCACAGATACGCAGTATTTT. It specifies CASSPDIRTDTQYF.

Ten or more counts support this clonotype. The DNA is omitted, as the CDR3 cannot be located on it reliably, and the CDR3 follows TCRdb's listing. The V call is TRBV7-6, the J call TRBJ2-3; the D call TRBD1 from the table was never checked on the DNA. The CDR3 extends over 14 residues, inclusive of both ends. Germline loops: CDR1 SGHVS, CDR2 FNYEAQ. CDR3: CASSFGPGEDTQYF.

V gene TRBV19 combines with J gene TRBJ2-2, with TRBD2 matching over 10 bases. V dropped 11 bases and J dropped 5; count of bases not matched to a gene: 5. The CDR3 is 13 amino acids. The germline V gene encodes CDR1 LNHDA and CDR2 SQIVND (reference sequence). CDR3 nucleotide sequence: TGTGCCGTAGGACTAGCGGTTACCGGGGAGCTGTTTTTT. Encoded protein: CAVGLAVTGELFF.

This clonotype has ten or more counts. The chain employs TRBV18 and TRBJ2-7; TRBD1 aligns across 7 bases. CDR1 and CDR2 (germline): KGHSH, LQKENI. The CDR3 has 15 residues. Trimming removed 6 bases from V and 2 bases from J; junction bases left unmatched: 10. The CDR3 region has the DNA TGTGCCAGCTCCTACAGGGGACCGGGGCCCTACGAGCAGTACTTC. Its translation is CASSYRGPGPYEQYF.